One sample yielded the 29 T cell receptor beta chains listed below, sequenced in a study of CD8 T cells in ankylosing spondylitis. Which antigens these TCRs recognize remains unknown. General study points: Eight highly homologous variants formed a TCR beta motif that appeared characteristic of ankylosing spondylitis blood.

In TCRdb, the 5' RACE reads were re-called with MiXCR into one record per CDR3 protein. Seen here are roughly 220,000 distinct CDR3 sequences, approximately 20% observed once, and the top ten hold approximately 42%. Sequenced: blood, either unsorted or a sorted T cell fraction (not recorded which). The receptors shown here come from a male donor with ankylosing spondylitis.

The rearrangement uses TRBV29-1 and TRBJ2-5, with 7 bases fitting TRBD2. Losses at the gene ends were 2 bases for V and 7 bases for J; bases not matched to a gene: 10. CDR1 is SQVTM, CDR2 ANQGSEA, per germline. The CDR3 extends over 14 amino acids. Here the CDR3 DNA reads TGCAGCGTTGAACGGGGGGAAGAAACTGGGACCCAGTACTTC. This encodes CSVERGEETGTQYF. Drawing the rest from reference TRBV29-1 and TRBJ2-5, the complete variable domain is SAVISQKPSRDICQRGTSLTIQCQVDSQVTMMFWYRQQPGQSLTLIATANQGSEATYESGFVIDKFPISRPNLTFSTLTVSNMSPEDSSIYLCSVERGEETGTQYFGPGTRLLVL.

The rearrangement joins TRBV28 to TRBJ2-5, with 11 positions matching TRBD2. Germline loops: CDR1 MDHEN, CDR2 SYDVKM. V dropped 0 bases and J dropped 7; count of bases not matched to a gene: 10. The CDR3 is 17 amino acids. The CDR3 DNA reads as TGTGCCAGCAGTTTATGGTTGACTAGCGGGGCCCCGGGGACCCAGTACTTC. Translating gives CASSLWLTSGAPGTQYF.

The CDR3 DNA is TGCAGTGCTAGAGACGGGATCAGGGGGAGCCCCCCCTACAATGAGCAGTTCTTC. Translation gives CSARDGIRGSPPYNEQFF. This chain links TRBV20-1 with TRBJ2-1, with 7 positions matching TRBD1. CDR3 length: 18 residues. Germline CDR1 reads DFQATT; CDR2 reads SNEGSKA (reference sequence). J lost 2 bases, V lost 0 bases, and 13 bases had no gene match.

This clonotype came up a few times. In DNA form, the CDR3 reads TGCAGTGCTCGGAGCGGGAGTGATAGCAAAAACATTCAGTACTTC. This codes for CSARSGSDSKNIQYF. This rearrangement joins TRBV20-1 to TRBJ2-4, with TRBD2 matching 8 bases. The V gene end was trimmed by 5 bases and the J gene end by 3 bases; junction bases not matched to a gene: 9. Germline assignment: CDR1 DFQATT and CDR2 SNEGSKA (reference sequence). The CDR3 loop spans 15 amino acids.

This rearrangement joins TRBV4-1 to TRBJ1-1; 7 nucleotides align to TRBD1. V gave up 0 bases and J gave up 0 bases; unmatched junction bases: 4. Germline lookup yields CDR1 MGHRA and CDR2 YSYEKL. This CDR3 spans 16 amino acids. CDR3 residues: CASSQERQGVNTEAFF. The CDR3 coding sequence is TGCGCCAGCAGCCAAGAGAGGCAGGGGGTGAACACTGAAGCTTTCTTT.

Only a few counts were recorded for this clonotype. For the CDR3, the DNA is TGTGCCAGCAGCGTCACGGACAGGGGGACAGGCACTGAAGCTTTCTTT. It translates to CASSVTDRGTGTEAFF. This rearrangement joins TRBV7-8 to TRBJ1-1; 10 nucleotides match TRBD1. This CDR3 is 16 amino acids long. The V gene end was trimmed by 5 bases and the J gene end by 4 bases; junction bases not matched to a gene: 10. The V gene's germline CDR1 is SGHVS and CDR2 FQNEAQ.

In DNA form, the CDR3 reads TGCAGCGTTGAAGATCGGAAAGGGGCGTCGTCTAACTATGGCTACACCTTC. Protein sequence: CSVEDRKGASSNYGYTF. The rearrangement joins TRBV29-1 to TRBJ1-2; tentatively, D is TRBD1 (5 bases). The CDR3 consists of 17 residues. V was clipped by 0 bases and J by 0 bases, with 17 bases between them. The germline CDR1 and CDR2 sequences are SQVTM and ANQGSEA.

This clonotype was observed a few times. CDR3 in amino acids: CASSLITGPGNTIYF. CDR3 nucleotide sequence: TGTGCCAGCAGCCTTATCACAGGCCCTGGAAACACCATATATTTT. The chain links TRBV7-9 to TRBJ1-3; the D gene is possibly TRBD1 (5 bases). V was trimmed by 5 bases and J by 2 bases, leaving 13 bases between them. The CDR3 is 15 residues long. Germline V gene lookup returns CDR1 SEHNR and CDR2 FQNEAQ (reference sequence).

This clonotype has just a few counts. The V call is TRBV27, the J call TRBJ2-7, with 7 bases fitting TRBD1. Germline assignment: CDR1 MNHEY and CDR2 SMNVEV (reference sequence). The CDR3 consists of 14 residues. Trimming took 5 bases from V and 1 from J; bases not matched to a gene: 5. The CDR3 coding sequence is TGTGCCAGCAGTGACAGGGCCCTATCCTACGAGCAGTACTTC. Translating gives CASSDRALSYEQYF.

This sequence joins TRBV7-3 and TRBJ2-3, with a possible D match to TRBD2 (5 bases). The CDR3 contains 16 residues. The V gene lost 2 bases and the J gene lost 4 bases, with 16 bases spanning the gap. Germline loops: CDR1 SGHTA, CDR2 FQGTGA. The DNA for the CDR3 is TGTGCCAGCAGCTTAGGCCCCGGAGGTCACTCAGATACGCAGTATTTT. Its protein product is CASSLGPGGHSDTQYF.

CDR3 in DNA: TGCGCCAGCAGCTTGGATCAGGGAATTGAAGCTTTCTTT. Its translation: CASSLDQGIEAFF. The chain joins TRBV5-1 to TRBJ1-1, with D possibly TRBD1 on 5 matching bases. V was clipped by 0 bases and J by 7 bases, with 10 bases between them. Germline CDR1 reads SGHRS; CDR2 reads YFSETQ. The CDR3 covers 13 residues.

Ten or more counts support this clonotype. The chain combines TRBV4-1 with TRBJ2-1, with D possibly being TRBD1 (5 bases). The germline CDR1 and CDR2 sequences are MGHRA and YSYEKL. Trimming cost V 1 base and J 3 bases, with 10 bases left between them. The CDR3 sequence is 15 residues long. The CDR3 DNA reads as TGCGCCAGCAGCCAAGGCCAGGGTGGCTACAATGAGCAGTTCTTC. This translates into CASSQGQGGYNEQFF.

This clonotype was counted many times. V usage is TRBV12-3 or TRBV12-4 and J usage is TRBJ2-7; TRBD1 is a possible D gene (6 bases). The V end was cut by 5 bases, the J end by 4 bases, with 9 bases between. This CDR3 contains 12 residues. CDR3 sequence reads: CASSPQGYEQYF. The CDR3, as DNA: TGTGCCAGCAGTCCACAGGGTTACGAGCAGTACTTC.

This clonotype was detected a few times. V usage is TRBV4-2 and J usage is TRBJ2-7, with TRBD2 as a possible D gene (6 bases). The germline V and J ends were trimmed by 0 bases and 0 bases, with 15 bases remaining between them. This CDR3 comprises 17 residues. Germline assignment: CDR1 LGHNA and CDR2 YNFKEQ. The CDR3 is CASSQEILLAFSYEQYF. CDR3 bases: TGTGCCAGCAGCCAAGAAATACTGCTAGCGTTCTCCTACGAGCAGTACTTC.

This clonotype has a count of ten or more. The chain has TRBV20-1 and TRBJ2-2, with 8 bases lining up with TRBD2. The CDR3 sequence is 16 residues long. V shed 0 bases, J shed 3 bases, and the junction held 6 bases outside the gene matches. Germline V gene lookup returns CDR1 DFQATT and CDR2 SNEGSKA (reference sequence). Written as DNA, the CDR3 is TGCAGTGCTAGAGACCCCGGGACTAGGGACACCGGGGAGCTGTTTTTT. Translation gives CSARDPGTRDTGELFF.

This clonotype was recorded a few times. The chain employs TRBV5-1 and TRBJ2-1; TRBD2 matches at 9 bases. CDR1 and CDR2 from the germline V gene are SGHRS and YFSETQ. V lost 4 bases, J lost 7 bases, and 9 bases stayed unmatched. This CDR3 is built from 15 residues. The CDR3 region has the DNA TGCGCCAGCAGCCTGAACGGCGGGGGGGTGAATGAGCAGTTCTTC. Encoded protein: CASSLNGGGVNEQFF.

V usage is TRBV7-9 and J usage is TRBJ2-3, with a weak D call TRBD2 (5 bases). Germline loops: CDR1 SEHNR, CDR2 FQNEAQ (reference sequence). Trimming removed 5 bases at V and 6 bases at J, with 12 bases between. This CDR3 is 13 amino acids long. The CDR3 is CASSAGIPDTQYF. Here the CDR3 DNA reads TGTGCCAGCAGCGCCGGGATCCCCGATACGCAGTATTTT. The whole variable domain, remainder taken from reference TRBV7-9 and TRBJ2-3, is DTGVSQNPRHKITKRGQNVTFRCDPISEHNRLYWYRQTLGQGPEFLTYFQNEAQLEKSRLLSDRFSAERPKGSFSTLEIQRTEQGDSAMYLCASSAGIPDTQYFGPGTRLTVL.

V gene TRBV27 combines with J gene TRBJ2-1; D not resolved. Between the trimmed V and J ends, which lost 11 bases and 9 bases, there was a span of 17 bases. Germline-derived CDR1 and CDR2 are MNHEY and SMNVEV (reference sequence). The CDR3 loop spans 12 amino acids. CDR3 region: CASQATLGEQFF. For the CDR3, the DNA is TGTGCCTCCCAAGCAACTTTGGGTGAGCAGTTCTTC.

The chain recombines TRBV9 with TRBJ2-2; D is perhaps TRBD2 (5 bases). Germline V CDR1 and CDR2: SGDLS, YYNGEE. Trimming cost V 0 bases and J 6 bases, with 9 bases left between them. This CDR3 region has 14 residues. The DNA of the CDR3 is TGTGCCAGCAGCGTAGGTCCGGGGTCCGGGGAGCTGTTTTTT. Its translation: CASSVGPGSGELFF.

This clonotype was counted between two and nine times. The CDR3 nucleotides read TGTGCCAGCAGTGCCGGGGATTCCACTGAAGCTTTCTTT. This gives the protein CASSAGDSTEAFF. This chain joins TRBV27 and TRBJ1-1; D is unclear. V lost 5 bases, J lost 4 bases, and 11 bases lay in between. The germline V gene encodes CDR1 MNHEY and CDR2 SMNVEV (reference sequence). The CDR3 is 13 amino acids.

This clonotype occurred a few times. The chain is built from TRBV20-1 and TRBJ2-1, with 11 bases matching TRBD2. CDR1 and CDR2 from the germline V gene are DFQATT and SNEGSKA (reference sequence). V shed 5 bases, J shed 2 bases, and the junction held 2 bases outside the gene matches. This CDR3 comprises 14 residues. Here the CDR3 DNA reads TGCAGTGCTCTGACTAGCGGGACCTACAATGAGCAGTTCTTC. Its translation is CSALTSGTYNEQFF.

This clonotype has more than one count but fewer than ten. CDR3 sequence reads: CASSLARRGYEQYF. The DNA of the CDR3 is TGTGCCAGCAGTTTAGCGCGACGGGGCTACGAGCAGTACTTC. This rearrangement joins TRBV27 to TRBJ2-7, with a tentative D call TRBD2 (5 bases). Germline values: CDR1 MNHEY, CDR2 SMNVEV (reference sequence). The CDR3 totals 14 residues. Trimming cost V 2 bases and J 3 bases, with 11 bases left between them.

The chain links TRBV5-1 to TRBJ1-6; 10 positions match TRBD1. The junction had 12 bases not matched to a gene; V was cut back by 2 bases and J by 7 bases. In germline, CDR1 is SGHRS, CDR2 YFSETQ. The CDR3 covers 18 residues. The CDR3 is CASSLFLPSGQGNSPLHF. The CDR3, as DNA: TGCGCCAGCAGCTTATTCTTACCCTCGGGACAGGGGAATTCACCCCTCCACTTT.

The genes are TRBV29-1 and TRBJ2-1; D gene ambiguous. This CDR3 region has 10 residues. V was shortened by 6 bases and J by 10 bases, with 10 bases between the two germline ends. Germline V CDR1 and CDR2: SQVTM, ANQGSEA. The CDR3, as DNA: TGCAGCGTCCTGGCCGGAGAGCAGTTCTTC. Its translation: CSVLAGEQFF.

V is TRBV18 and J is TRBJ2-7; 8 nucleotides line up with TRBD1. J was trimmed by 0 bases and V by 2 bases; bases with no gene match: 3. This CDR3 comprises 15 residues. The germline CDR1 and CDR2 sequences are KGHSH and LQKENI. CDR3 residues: CASSPGTGYSYEQYF. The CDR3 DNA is TGTGCCAGCTCACCAGGGACAGGCTACTCCTACGAGCAGTACTTC.

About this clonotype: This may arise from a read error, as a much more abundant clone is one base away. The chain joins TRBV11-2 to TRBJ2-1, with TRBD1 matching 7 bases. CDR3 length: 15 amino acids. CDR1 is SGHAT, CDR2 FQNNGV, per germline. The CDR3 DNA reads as TGTGCCAGCAGCTTAGGACAGGGAGTATACAATGAGCTGTTCTTC. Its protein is CASSLGQGVYNELFF.

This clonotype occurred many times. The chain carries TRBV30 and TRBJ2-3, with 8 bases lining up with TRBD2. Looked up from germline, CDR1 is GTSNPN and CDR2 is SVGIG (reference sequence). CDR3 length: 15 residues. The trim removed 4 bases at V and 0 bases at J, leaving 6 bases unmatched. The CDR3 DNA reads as TGTGCCTGGATTGGACTAGCTGCGAGCACAGATACGCAGTATTTT. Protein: CAWIGLAASTDTQYF.

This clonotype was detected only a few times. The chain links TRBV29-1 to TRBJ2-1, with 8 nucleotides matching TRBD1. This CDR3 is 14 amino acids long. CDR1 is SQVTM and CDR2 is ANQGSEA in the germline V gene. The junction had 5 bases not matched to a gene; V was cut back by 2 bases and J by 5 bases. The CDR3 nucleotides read TGCAGCGTTGAAACCCCGGACAGGGACAATGAGCAGTTCTTC. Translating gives CSVETPDRDNEQFF.

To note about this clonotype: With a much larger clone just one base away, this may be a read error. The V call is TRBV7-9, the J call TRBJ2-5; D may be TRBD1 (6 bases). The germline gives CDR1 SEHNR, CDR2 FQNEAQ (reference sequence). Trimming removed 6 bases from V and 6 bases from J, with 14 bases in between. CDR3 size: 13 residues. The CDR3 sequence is CASSSQGFKTQYF. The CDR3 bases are TGTGCCAGCAGTTCTCAGGGGTTTAAGACCCAGTACTTC.